A single sample gave rise to the 21 T cell receptor beta chains below, sequenced in a study of T-cell reconstitution after alpha-beta-depleted transplantation in children. Preparation of the TCRbeta library was carried out with unique molecular identifiers. TCRdb ran MiXCR on the PCR reads and lists one entry per CDR3 protein. The table records roughly 570,000 distinct CDR3 sequences, approximately 30% of them present only once. Material: PBMCs, obtained before TCRalphabeta/CD19-depleted stem cell transplant. These receptors all come from a boy under two years old with Wiskott-Aldrich syndrome, due to receive a stem cell transplant.

This chain links TRBV12-3 or TRBV12-4 with TRBJ2-7; the match to TRBD1 covers 7 bases. Trimming took 6 bases from V and 2 from J; bases not matched to a gene: 4. CDR3 length: 13 amino acids. The CDR3 DNA is TGTGCCAGCAGCTGGGACAGTACCTACGAGCAGTACTTC. Protein product: CASSWDSTYEQYF.

This clonotype was recorded a few times. The rearrangement joins TRBV5-1 to TRBJ2-7; tentatively, D is TRBD2 (5 bases). CDR1 and CDR2 from the germline V gene are SGHRS and YFSETQ. V was clipped by 0 bases and J by 6 bases, with 7 bases between them. CDR3 length: 12 residues. CDR3 sequence (DNA): TGCGCCAGCAGCTTGGTTGAGGGCGAGCAGTACTTC. Its translation is CASSLVEGEQYF.

This clonotype was detected only a few times. V and J are TRBV12-3 or TRBV12-4 and TRBJ1-2; D unclear. Trimming stripped 1 base from V and 5 bases from J, with 5 bases between. CDR3 length equals 12 residues. CDR3 nucleotide sequence: TGTGCCAGCAGTTTAGATGAATATGGCTACACCTTC. This codes for CASSLDEYGYTF.

The sample holds many counts of this clonotype. The CDR3 bases are TGCGCCAGCAGCTTGGCGGGAAACTCCTACGAGCAGTACTTC. This translates into CASSLAGNSYEQYF. This chain joins TRBV5-1 and TRBJ2-7, with a possible D match to TRBD2 (5 bases). The CDR3 is 14 amino acids. In germline, CDR1 is SGHRS, CDR2 YFSETQ. V was pared by 0 bases and J by 0 bases, with 7 bases between.

This clonotype was counted only a few times. The gene calls are TRBV10-3 and TRBJ2-1, with TRBD2 matching 14 bases. With V trimmed by 4 bases and J by 5 bases, 13 bases remained unmatched. CDR1 is ENHRY, CDR2 SYGVKD, per germline. CDR3 length: 19 residues. Here the CDR3 reads CAISGPGLAGVRSHNEQFF. CDR3 in DNA: TGTGCCATCAGTGGACCGGGACTAGCGGGAGTTAGAAGCCACAATGAGCAGTTCTTC.

The rearrangement links TRBV7-3 to TRBJ1-1; 7 positions match TRBD1. The CDR3 totals 13 residues. V gave up 0 bases and J gave up 7 bases; unmatched junction bases: 2. Germline lookup yields CDR1 SGHTA and CDR2 FQGTGA. CDR3 sequence (DNA): TGTGCCAGCAGCTTAACCCGGGACAGTGAAGCTTTCTTT. It encodes CASSLTRDSEAFF.

This clonotype showed up just a few times. The chain carries TRBV12-3 or TRBV12-4 and TRBJ2-1; 7 bases line up with TRBD2. With 3 bases clipped from V and 9 bases from J, the junction kept 8 bases outside the gene matches. The CDR3 contains 14 residues. The CDR3 sequence: CASSFMTGGGEQFF. The CDR3 nucleotides read TGTGCCAGCAGTTTTATGACGGGAGGAGGTGAGCAGTTCTTC.

The chain recombines TRBV20-1 with TRBJ1-5; the D gene is possibly TRBD1 (6 bases). This CDR3 comprises 13 residues. Germline lookup yields CDR1 DFQATT and CDR2 SNEGSKA (reference sequence). V was cut by 3 bases and J by 3 bases, with 9 bases left in between. CDR3 sequence (DNA): TGCAGTGCTAGCCGGGACACCAATCAGCCCCAGCATTTT. It yields the protein CSASRDTNQPQHF.

The chain carries TRBV5-1 and TRBJ2-7; 11 bases line up with TRBD1. From germline, CDR1 is SGHRS and CDR2 YFSETQ. V was pared by 5 bases and J by 0 bases, with 1 base of the junction left unmatched. This CDR3 region has 14 residues. Here the CDR3 reads CASRGQGASYEQYF. The CDR3 DNA reads TGCGCCAGCAGAGGACAGGGGGCCTCCTACGAGCAGTACTTC.

The chain uses TRBV7-9 and TRBJ2-6; no firm D call. Per the germline V gene, CDR1 is SEHNR and CDR2 is FQNEAQ (reference sequence). Between the trimmed V and J ends, which lost 2 bases and 0 bases, there was a span of 11 bases. The CDR3 has 17 residues. DNA of the CDR3: TGTGCCAGCAGCTTAATAGGTTCTGTCTCTGGGGCCAACGTCCTGACTTTC. Amino acid sequence: CASSLIGSVSGANVLTF.

The V call is TRBV20-1, the J call TRBJ2-2, with 12 nucleotides matching TRBD2. The junction had 5 bases not matched to a gene; V was cut back by 1 base and J by 5 bases. This CDR3 is built from 16 residues. Germline assignment: CDR1 DFQATT and CDR2 SNEGSKA (reference sequence). CDR3 protein: CSARALAGGTTGELFF. The CDR3 coding sequence is TGCAGTGCTAGAGCGCTAGCGGGAGGGACGACCGGGGAGCTGTTTTTT.

The CDR3 here is CASSSLPGLAGFYEQYF. As DNA, the CDR3 is TGTGCCAGCAGCTCACTACCGGGACTAGCGGGGTTCTACGAGCAGTACTTC. The chain joins TRBV5-6 to TRBJ2-7, with TRBD2 identical over 13 bases. The CDR3 runs 17 residues. J gave up 3 bases and V 3 bases, and 9 bases lay outside the gene matches. Germline V gene sequence: CDR1 SGHDT, CDR2 YYEEEE.

V usage is TRBV7-9 and J usage is TRBJ2-3, with D possibly being TRBD1 (6 bases). Trimming pared 4 bases from V and 2 bases from J, leaving 16 bases between. The CDR3 extends over 16 amino acids. Germline V gene sequence: CDR1 SEHNR, CDR2 FQNEAQ (reference sequence). CDR3 residues: CASSCTDRIFTDTQYF. The CDR3, as DNA: TGTGCCAGCAGCTGTACGGACAGAATATTCACAGATACGCAGTATTTT.

The chain couples TRBV29-1 to TRBJ2-1; TRBD2 agrees at 8 bases. Germline V gives CDR1 SQVTM, CDR2 ANQGSEA. The V segment lost 7 bases and the J segment 6 bases; nucleotides outside the gene matches: 14. CDR3 length equals 15 residues. The DNA of the CDR3 is TGCAGCGCCCTATCCCCAGCGGGAGTTCTCAATGAGCAGTTCTTC. Translating it yields CSALSPAGVLNEQFF.

This clonotype occurred many times. The chain couples TRBV12-3 or TRBV12-4 to TRBJ2-1; D is unclear. The CDR3 is made up of 12 amino acids. V shed 6 bases and J shed 4 bases, with 7 bases lying between them. CDR3 coding DNA: TGTGCCAGCAGCCGGATATACAATGAGCAGTTCTTC. Translated, it gives CASSRIYNEQFF.

A few counts support this clonotype. This rearrangement joins TRBV5-1 to TRBJ1-4; TRBD1 matches 9 bases. This CDR3 has 16 residues. Losses at the gene ends were 0 bases for V and 5 bases for J; bases not matched to a gene: 5. Germline V CDR1 and CDR2: SGHRS, YFSETQ. In nucleotides, the CDR3 is TGCGCCAGCAGCTTGGGCCGACAGGGGGGGAATGAAAAACTGTTTTTT. Its translation: CASSLGRQGGNEKLFF.

This rearrangement joins TRBV30 to TRBJ2-1; tentatively, D is TRBD2 (5 bases). V was clipped by 3 bases and J by 0 bases, with 12 bases between them. The CDR3 runs 15 residues. Germline-derived CDR1 and CDR2 are GTSNPN and SVGIG (reference sequence). This chain's CDR3 is CAWSVAPSSYNEQFF. DNA for the CDR3: TGTGCCTGGAGCGTAGCGCCGAGCTCCTACAATGAGCAGTTCTTC.

J is TRBJ2-7 and V is TRBV29-1; weak D call: TRBD2 (5 bases). CDR3 length: 14 residues. Trimming shortened V by 6 bases and J by 6 bases, and 21 bases separated the two germline ends. Germline V gene sequence: CDR1 SQVTM, CDR2 ANQGSEA. The chain's CDR3 is CSVGPTISVGEQYF. The CDR3, as DNA: TGCAGCGTCGGGCCGACTATTTCGGTAGGCGAGCAGTACTTC.

This clonotype was counted only a few times. V and J are TRBV7-2 and TRBJ1-6; D ambiguous. This CDR3 contains 15 residues. Germline CDR1 reads SGHTA; CDR2 reads FQGNSA. V was pared by 5 bases and J by 3 bases, with 11 bases between. In DNA form, the CDR3 reads TGTGCCAGCAGCCCCGGACGGAACTATAATTCACCCCTCCACTTT. Its translation: CASSPGRNYNSPLHF.

The chain couples TRBV29-1 to TRBJ1-2; 9 nucleotides line up with TRBD1. V shed 4 bases and J 8 bases; nucleotides not matched to a gene: 2. Germline lookup yields CDR1 SQVTM and CDR2 ANQGSEA. This CDR3 is 11 amino acids long. The CDR3 DNA reads as TGCAGCGTTGGGACAGGGGTCGGCTACACCTTC. It encodes CSVGTGVGYTF. Full variable domain (outside the CDR3, taken from reference TRBV29-1 and TRBJ1-2): SAVISQKPSRDICQRGTSLTIQCQVDSQVTMMFWYRQQPGQSLTLIATANQGSEATYESGFVIDKFPISRPNLTFSTLTVSNMSPEDSSIYLCSVGTGVGYTFGSGTRLTVV.

J is TRBJ2-2 and V is TRBV2, with D uncertain. With 0 bases removed from V and 0 bases from J, the gap between germline ends came to 20 bases. Germline CDR1 and CDR2: SNHLY and FYNNEI. The length of the CDR3 is 20 residues. CDR3 amino acids: CASSEAVPGTSFTNTGELFF. The CDR3 nucleotides are TGTGCCAGCAGTGAAGCGGTTCCCGGCACAAGCTTTACGAACACCGGGGAGCTGTTTTTT.